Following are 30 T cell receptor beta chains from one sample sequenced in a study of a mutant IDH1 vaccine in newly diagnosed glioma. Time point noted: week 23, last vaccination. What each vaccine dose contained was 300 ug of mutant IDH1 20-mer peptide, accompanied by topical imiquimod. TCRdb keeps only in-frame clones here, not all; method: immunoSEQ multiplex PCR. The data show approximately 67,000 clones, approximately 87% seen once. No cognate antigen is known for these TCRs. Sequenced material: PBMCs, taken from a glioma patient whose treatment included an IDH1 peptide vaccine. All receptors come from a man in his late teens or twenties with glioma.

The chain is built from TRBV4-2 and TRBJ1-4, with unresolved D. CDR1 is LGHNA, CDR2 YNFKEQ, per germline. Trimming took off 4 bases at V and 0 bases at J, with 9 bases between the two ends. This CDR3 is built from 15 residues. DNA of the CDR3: TGTGCCAGCAGCCTCACCCTCGCAACTAATGAAAAACTGTTTTTT. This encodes CASSLTLATNEKLFF.

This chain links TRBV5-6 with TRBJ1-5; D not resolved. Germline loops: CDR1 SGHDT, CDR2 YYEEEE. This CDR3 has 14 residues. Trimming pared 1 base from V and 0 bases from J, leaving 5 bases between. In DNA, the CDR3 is TGTGCCAGCAGCTTGTGGACTAGCAATCAGCCCCAGCATTTT. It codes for CASSLWTSNQPQHF.

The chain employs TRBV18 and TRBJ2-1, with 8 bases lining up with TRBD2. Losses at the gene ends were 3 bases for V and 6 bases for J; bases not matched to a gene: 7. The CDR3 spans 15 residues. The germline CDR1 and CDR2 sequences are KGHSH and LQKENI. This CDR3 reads CASSPQGLDPNEQFF. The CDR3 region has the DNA TGTGCCAGCTCACCTCAGGGACTAGACCCCAATGAGCAGTTCTTC. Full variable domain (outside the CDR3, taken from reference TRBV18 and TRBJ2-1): NAGVMQNPRHLVRRRGQEARLRCSPMKGHSHVYWYRQLPEEGLKFMVYLQKENIIDESGMPKERFSAEFPKEGPSILRIQQVVRGDSAAYFCASSPQGLDPNEQFFGPGTRLTVL.

CDR3 sequence (DNA): TGTGCCAGCAGTGAAGGGCTAGCGGTATACAATGAGCAGTTCTTC. It specifies CASSEGLAVYNEQFF. V is TRBV2 and J is TRBJ2-1, with 7 positions matching TRBD2. The length of the CDR3 is 15 residues. Germline V gene data show CDR1 as SNHLY and CDR2 as FYNNEI. V shed 1 base and J 4 bases; nucleotides not matched to a gene: 4.

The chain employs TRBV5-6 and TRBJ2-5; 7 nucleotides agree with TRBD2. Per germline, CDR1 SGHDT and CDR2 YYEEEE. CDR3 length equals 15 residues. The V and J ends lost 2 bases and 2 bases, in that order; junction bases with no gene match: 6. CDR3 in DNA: TGTGCCAGCAGCTTATGGCGGGAGACTCAAGAGACCCAGTACTTC. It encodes CASSLWRETQETQYF.

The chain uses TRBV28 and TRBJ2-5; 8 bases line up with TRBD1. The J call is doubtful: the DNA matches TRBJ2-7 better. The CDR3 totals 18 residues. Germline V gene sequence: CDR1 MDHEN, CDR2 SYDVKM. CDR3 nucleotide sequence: TGTGCCAGCAGTCCGGACAGGGTATTCCCACCCCCCCGTAACGAGCAGTACTTC. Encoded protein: CASSPDRVFPPPRNEQYF.

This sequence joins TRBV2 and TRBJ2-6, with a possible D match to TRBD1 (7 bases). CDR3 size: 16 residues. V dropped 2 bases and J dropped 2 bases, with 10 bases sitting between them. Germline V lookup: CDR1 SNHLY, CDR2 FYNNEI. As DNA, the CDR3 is TGTGCCAGCAGTGAACAGGGGGGCGCTGGGGCCAACGTCCTGACTTTC. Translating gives CASSEQGGAGANVLTF.

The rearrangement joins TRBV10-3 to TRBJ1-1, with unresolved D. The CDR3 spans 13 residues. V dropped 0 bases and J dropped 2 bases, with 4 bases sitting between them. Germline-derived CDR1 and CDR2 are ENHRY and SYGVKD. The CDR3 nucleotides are TGTGCCATCAGTGAGTCGATTAACACTGAAGCTTTCTTT. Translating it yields CAISESINTEAFF.

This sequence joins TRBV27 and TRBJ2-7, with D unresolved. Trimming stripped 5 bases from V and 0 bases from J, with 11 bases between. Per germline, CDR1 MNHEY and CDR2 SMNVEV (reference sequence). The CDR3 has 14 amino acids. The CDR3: CASSLTVSSYEQYF. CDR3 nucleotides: TGTGCCAGCAGTCTCACAGTGAGCTCCTACGAGCAGTACTTC.

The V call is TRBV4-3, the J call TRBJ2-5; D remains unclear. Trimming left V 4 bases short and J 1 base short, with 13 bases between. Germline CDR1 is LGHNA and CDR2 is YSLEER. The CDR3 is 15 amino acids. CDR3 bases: TGCGCCAGCAGCCTGGACCACGGCCTCCAAGAGACCCAGTACTTC. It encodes CASSLDHGLQETQYF.

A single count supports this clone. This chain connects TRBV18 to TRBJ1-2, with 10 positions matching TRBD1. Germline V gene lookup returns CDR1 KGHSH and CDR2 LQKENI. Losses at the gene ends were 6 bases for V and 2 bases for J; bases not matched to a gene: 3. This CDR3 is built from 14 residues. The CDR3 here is CASSPDRGNYGYTF. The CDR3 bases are TGTGCCAGCTCCCCGGACAGGGGGAACTATGGCTACACCTTC. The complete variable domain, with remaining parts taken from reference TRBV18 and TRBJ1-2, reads NAGVMQNPRHLVRRRGQEARLRCSPMKGHSHVYWYRQLPEEGLKFMVYLQKENIIDESGMPKERFSAEFPKEGPSILRIQQVVRGDSAAYFCASSPDRGNYGYTFGSGTRLTVV.

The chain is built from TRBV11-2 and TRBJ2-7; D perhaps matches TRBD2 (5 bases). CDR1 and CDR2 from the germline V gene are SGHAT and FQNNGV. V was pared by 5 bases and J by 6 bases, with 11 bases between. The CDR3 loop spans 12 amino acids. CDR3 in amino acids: CASSQARGEQYF. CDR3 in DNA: TGTGCCAGCAGCCAAGCACGGGGCGAGCAGTACTTC.

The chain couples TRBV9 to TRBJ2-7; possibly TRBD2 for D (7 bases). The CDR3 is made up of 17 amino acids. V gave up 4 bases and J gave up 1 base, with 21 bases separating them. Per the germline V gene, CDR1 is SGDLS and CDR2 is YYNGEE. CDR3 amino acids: CASSPKGGETLSYEQYF. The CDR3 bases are TGTGCCAGCAGCCCGAAGGGGGGGGAGACCCTTTCCTACGAGCAGTACTTC.

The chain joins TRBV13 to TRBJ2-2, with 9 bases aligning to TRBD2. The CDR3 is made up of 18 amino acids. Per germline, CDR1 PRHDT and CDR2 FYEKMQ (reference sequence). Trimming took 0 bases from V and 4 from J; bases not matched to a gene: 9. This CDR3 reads CASSLGRAREGSTGELFF. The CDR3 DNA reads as TGTGCCAGCAGCTTAGGACGTGCGCGGGAGGGGTCCACCGGGGAGCTGTTTTTT.

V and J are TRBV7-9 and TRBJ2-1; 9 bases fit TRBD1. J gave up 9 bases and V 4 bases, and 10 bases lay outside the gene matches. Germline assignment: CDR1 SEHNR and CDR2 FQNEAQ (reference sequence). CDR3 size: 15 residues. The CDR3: CASSYRDRVRSEQFF. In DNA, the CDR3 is TGTGCCAGCAGCTACCGGGACAGGGTCCGTAGTGAGCAGTTCTTC.

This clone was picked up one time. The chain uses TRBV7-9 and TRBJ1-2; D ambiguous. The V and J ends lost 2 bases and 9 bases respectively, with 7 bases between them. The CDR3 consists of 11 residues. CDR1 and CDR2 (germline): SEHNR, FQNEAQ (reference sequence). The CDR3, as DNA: TGTGCCAGCAGCTTACAATATAGCTACACCTTC. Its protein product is CASSLQYSYTF.

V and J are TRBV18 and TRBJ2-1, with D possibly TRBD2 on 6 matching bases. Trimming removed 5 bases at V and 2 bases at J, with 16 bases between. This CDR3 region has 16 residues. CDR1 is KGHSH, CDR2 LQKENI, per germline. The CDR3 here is CASSTTGSKAYNEQFF. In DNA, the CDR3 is TGTGCCAGCTCAACCACCGGGAGTAAGGCCTACAATGAGCAGTTCTTC.

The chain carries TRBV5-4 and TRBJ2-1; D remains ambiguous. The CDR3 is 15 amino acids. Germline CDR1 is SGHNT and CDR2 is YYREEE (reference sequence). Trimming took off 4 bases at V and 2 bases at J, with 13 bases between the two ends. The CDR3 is CASSHKSDAYNEQFF. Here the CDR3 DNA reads TGTGCCAGCAGCCATAAGTCGGACGCCTACAATGAGCAGTTCTTC.

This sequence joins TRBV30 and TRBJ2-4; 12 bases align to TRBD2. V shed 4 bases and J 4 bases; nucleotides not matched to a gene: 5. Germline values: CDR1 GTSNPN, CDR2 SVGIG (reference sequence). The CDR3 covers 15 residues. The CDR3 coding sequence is TGTGCCTGGAACCCCGGGACTAGCGGGAAAAACATTCAGTACTTC. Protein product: CAWNPGTSGKNIQYF.

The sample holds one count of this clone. DNA for the CDR3: TGTGCCTGGAGCCAAGGACTAGCGGGAGTGAATGAGCAGTTCTTC. Its protein is CAWSQGLAGVNEQFF. The chain links TRBV30 to TRBJ2-1; 13 nucleotides align to TRBD2. The germline gives CDR1 GTSNPN, CDR2 SVGIG (reference sequence). CDR3 length equals 15 residues. V was pared by 3 bases and J by 7 bases, with 6 bases of the junction left unmatched.

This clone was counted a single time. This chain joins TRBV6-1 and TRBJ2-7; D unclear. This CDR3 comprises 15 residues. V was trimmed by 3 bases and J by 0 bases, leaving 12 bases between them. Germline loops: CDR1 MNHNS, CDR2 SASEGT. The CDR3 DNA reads TGTGCCAGCAGTGACCCCGACTTCGACTCCTACGAGCAGTACTTC. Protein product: CASSDPDFDSYEQYF.

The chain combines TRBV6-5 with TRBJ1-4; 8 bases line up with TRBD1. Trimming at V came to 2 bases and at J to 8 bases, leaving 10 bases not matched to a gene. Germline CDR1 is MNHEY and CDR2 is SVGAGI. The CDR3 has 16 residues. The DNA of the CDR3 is TGTGCCAGCAGTTACATAACGACAGGGGCTCCAGAAAAACTGTTTTTT. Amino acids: CASSYITTGAPEKLFF.

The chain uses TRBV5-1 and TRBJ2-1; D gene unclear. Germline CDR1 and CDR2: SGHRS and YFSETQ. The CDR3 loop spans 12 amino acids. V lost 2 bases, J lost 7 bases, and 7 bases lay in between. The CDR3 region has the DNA TGCGCCAGCAGCTTCGGATTTAATGAGCAGTTCTTC. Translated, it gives CASSFGFNEQFF.

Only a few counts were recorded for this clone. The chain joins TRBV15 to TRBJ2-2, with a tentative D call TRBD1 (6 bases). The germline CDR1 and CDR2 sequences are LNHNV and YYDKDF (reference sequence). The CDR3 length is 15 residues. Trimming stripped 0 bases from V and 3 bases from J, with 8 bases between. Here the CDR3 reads CATSRDRQDTGELFF. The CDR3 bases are TGTGCCACCAGCAGAGATAGACAGGACACCGGGGAGCTGTTTTTT.

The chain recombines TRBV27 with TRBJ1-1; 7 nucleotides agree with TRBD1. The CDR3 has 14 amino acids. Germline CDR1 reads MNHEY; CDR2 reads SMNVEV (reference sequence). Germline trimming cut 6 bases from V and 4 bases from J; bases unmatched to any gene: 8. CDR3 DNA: TGTGCCAGCAGAACATCTACAGGGGCCACTGAAGCTTTCTTT. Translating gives CASRTSTGATEAFF.

Here the CDR3 reads CASSLGKIGLARGTGELFF. The DNA of the CDR3 is TGTGCCAGCAGCTTAGGCAAGATAGGGCTAGCGAGAGGTACCGGGGAGCTGTTTTTT. The gene calls are TRBV7-2 and TRBJ2-2, with D possibly matching TRBD2 (6 bases). This CDR3 contains 19 residues. Trimming shortened V by 1 base and J by 5 bases, and 23 bases separated the two germline ends. The germline V gene encodes CDR1 SGHTA and CDR2 FQGNSA.

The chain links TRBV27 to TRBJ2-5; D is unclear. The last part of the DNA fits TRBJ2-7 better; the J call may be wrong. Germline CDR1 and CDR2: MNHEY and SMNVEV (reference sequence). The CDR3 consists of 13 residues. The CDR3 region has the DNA TGTGCCAGCAGTTTTGGGCCGCACTACGAGCAGTACTTC. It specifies CASSFGPHYEQYF.

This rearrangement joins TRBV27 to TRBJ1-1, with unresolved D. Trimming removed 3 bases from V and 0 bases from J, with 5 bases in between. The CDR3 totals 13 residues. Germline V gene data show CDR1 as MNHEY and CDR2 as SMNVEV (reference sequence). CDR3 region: CASSFEVNTEAFF. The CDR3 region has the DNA TGTGCCAGCAGTTTTGAAGTGAACACTGAAGCTTTCTTT.

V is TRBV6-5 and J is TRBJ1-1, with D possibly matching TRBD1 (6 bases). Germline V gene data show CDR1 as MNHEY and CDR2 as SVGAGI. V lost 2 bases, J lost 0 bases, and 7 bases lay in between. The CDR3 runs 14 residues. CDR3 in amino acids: CASSYGTLNTEAFF. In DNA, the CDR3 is TGTGCCAGCAGTTACGGGACATTGAACACTGAAGCTTTCTTT.

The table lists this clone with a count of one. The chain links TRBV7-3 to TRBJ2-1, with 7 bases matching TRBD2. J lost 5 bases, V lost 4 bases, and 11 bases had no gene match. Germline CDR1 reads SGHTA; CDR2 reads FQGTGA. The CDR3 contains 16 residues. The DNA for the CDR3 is TGTGCCAGCAGCTCCTATCCGCTAGCGGCCAACAATGAGCAGTTCTTC. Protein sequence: CASSSYPLAANNEQFF.